Described below is a single T cell receptor (beta chain) sequence and its context. Its cognate antigen is unknown. The entry originates in a study of Tregs in tolerant kidney transplant recipients. The study, taken as a whole, reports: No direct test of biological reproducibility was done here.

Using immunoSEQ multiplex PCR, the repertoire was profiled, and TCRdb retains in-frame clones only, with some absent. In the table there are about 240,000 clones, roughly 84% of which are singletons. V lost 4 bases and J 8 bases, leaving 17 bases between the germline ends. Per the germline V gene, CDR1 is SNHLY and CDR2 is FYNNEI. This CDR3 is 14 amino acids long. Sample: CD4+ T cells from blood. The chain carries TRBV2 and TRBJ1-2; D unresolved. This TCR was sampled from a human donor in good health. In nucleotides, the CDR3 is TGTGCCAGCAGTGCCAGACTCGTTTTCGGGGGCTACACCTTC. Its protein product is CASSARLVFGGYTF.